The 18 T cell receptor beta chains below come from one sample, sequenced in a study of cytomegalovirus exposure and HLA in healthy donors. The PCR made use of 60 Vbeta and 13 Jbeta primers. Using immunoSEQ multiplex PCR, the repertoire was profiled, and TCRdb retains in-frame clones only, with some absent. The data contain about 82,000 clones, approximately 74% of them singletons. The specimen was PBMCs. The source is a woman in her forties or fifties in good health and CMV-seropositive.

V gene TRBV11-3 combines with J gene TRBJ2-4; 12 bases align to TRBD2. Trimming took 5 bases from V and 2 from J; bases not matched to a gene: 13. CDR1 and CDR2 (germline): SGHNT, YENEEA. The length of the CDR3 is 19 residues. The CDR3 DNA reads TGTGCCAGCAGCCCGAGGGCCGAGACTAGCGGGAGTTCCAAAAACATTCAGTACTTC. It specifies CASSPRAETSGSSKNIQYF. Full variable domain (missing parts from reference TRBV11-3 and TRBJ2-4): EAGVVQSPRYKIIEKKQPVAFWCNPISGHNTLYWYLQNLGQGPELLIRYENEEAVDDSQLPKDRFSAERLKGVDSTLKIQPAELGDSAVYLCASSPRAETSGSSKNIQYFGAGTRLSVL.

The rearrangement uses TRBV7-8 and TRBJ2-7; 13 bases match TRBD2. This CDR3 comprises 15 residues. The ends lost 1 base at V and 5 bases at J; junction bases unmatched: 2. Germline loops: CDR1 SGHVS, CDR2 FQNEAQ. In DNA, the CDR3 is TGTGCCAGCAGCTTAGATGGGACTAGCGGGGACGAGCAGTACTTC. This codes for CASSLDGTSGDEQYF.

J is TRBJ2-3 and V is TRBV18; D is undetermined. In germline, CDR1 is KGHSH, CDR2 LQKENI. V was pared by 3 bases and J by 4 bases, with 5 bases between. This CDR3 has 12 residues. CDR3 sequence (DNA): TGTGCCAGCTCACCCCTCCCAGATACGCAGTATTTT. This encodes CASSPLPDTQYF.

The CDR3: CASSRATGNTEAFF. CDR3 coding DNA: TGCGCCAGCAGCCGAGCGACTGGGAACACTGAAGCTTTCTTT. The rearrangement joins TRBV4-1 to TRBJ1-1; D gene unclear. Trimming removed 4 bases from V and 1 base from J, with 10 bases in between. The germline V gene has CDR1 MGHRA and CDR2 YSYEKL. The CDR3 is 14 residues long.

The CDR3 DNA sequence: TGTGCCAGCAGCTTCCCTTCGAACACCGGGGAGCTGTTTTTT. Amino acids: CASSFPSNTGELFF. The chain combines TRBV7-9 with TRBJ2-2; D unresolved. Trimming removed 3 bases at V and 0 bases at J, with 5 bases between. Germline CDR1 and CDR2: SEHNR and FQNEAQ (reference sequence). CDR3 length: 14 amino acids.

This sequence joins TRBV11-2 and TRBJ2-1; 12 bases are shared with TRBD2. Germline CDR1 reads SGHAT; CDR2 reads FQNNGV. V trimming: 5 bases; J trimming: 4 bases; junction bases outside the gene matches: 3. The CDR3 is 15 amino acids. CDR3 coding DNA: TGTGCCAGCAGCCCCGGACTAGCGGGATACAATGAGCAGTTCTTC. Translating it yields CASSPGLAGYNEQFF.

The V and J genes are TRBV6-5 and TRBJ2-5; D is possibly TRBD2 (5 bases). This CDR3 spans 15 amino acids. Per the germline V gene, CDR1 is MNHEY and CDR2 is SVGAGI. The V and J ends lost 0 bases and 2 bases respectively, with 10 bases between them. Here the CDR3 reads CASSYSQAVQETQYF. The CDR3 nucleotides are TGTGCCAGCAGTTACTCGCAAGCGGTGCAAGAGACCCAGTACTTC.

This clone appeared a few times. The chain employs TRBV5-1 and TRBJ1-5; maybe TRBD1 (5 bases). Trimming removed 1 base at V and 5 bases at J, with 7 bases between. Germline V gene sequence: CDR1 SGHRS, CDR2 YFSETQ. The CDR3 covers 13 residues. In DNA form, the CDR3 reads TGCGCCAGCAGCTTGCTAGGGGATCAGCCCCAGCATTTT. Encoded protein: CASSLLGDQPQHF.

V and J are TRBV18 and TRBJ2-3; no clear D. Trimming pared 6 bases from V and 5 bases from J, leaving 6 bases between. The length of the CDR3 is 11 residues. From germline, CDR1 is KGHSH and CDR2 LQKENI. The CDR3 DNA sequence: TGTGCCAGCTCCCCCCAAGATACGCAGTATTTT. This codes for CASSPQDTQYF.

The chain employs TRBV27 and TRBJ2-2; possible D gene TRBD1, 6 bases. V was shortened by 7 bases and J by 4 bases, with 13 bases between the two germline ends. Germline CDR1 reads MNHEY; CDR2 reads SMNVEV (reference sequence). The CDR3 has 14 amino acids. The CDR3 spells CASKNTGSTGELFF. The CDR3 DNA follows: TGTGCCAGCAAAAATACAGGGAGCACCGGGGAGCTGTTTTTT.

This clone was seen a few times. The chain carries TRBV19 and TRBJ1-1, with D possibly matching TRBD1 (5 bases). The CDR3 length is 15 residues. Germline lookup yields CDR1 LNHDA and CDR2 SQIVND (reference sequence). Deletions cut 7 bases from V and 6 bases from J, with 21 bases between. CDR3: CASMDSEGLRAEAFF. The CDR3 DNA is TGTGCCAGTATGGACTCGGAGGGGCTGCGGGCTGAAGCTTTCTTT.

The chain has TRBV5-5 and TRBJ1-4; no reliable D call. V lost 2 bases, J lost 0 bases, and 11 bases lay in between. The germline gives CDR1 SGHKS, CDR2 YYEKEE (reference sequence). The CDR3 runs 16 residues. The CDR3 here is CASSFAPLPTNEKLFF. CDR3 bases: TGTGCCAGCAGCTTCGCCCCTCTACCAACTAATGAAAAACTGTTTTTT. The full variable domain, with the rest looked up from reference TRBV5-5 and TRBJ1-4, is DAGVTQSPTHLIKTRGQQVTLRCSPISGHKSVSWYQQVLGQGPQFIFQYYEKEERGRGNFPDRFSARQFPNYSSELNVNALLLGDSALYLCASSFAPLPTNEKLFFGSGTQLSVL.

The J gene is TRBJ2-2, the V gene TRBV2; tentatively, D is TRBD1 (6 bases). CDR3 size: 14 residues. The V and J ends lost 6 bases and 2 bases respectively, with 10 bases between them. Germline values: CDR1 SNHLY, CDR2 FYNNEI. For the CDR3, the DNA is TGTGCCAGCAGACAGGGAAAAAACACCGGGGAGCTGTTTTTT. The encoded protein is CASRQGKNTGELFF.

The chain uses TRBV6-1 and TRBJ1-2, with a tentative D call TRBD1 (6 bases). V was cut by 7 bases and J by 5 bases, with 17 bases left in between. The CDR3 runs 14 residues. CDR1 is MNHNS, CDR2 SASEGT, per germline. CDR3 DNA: TGTGCCAGCATTCTGACACAGGGTTGGTATGGCTACACCTTC. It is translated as CASILTQGWYGYTF.

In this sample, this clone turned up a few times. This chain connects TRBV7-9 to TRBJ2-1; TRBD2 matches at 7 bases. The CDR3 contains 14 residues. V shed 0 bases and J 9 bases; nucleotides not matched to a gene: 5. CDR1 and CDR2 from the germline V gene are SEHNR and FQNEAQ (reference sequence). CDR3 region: CASSLAGGLAEQFF. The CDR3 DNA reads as TGTGCCAGCAGCTTAGCGGGAGGGCTCGCTGAGCAGTTCTTC.

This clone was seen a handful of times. In DNA form, the CDR3 reads TGTGCCAGCAGTGTCTCTGTGAACACTGAAGCTTTCTTT. Encoded protein: CASSVSVNTEAFF. The chain combines TRBV2 with TRBJ1-1; D is unresolved. This CDR3 has 13 amino acids. Looked up from germline, CDR1 is SNHLY and CDR2 is FYNNEI. Between the trimmed V and J ends, which lost 4 bases and 0 bases, there was a span of 6 bases.

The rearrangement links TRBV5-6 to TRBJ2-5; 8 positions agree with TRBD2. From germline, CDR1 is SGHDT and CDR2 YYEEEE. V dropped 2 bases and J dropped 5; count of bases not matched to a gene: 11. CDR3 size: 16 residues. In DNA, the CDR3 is TGTGCCAGCAGCTTCCCGACTAGCGTGTCGCGGGAGACCCAGTACTTC. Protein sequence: CASSFPTSVSRETQYF.

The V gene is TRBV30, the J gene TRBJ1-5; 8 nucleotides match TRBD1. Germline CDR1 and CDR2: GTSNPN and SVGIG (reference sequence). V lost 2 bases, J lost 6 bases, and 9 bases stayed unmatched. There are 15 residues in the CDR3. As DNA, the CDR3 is TGTGCCTGGAGTCGGACAGGGACGGGTGGTCAGCCCCAGCATTTT. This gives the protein CAWSRTGTGGQPQHF.